This entry lists 10 T cell receptor beta chains sequenced from one sample in a study of CD8 T cells in Susac syndrome. Random hexamers primed reverse transcription of about 0.45 to 1 ug RNA. TCRdb redid the calling of the immunoSEQ multiplex PCR reads with MiXCR, one entry per CDR3 protein. Of fewer than 200,000 distinct CDR3 sequences listed, roughly 95% are singletons. The sequenced sample consisted of CD8+ T cells from PBMCs. These TCRs come from a human donor with multiple sclerosis.

The chain employs TRBV9 and TRBJ1-2; D possibly corresponds to TRBD1 (5 bases). The germline V and J ends were trimmed by 3 bases and 7 bases, with 19 bases remaining between them. Germline CDR1 is SGDLS and CDR2 is YYNGEE. The CDR3 length is 15 residues. The CDR3 DNA reads as TGTGCCAGCAGCGCAGCCTTCCTCCCTAGGGGTGGCTACACCTTC. Its translation is CASSAAFLPRGGYTF.

This chain uses TRBV2 with TRBJ2-6; TRBD1 agrees at 10 bases. The CDR3 has 17 amino acids. The trim removed 5 bases at V and 1 base at J, leaving 5 bases unmatched. Germline V lookup: CDR1 SNHLY, CDR2 FYNNEI. CDR3 DNA sequence: TGTGCCAGCAGTACCTGGGACAGGGGTTCTGGGGCCAACGTCCTGACTTTC. It specifies CASSTWDRGSGANVLTF.

The chain combines TRBV29-1 with TRBJ2-7; TRBD1 matches at 9 bases. This CDR3 comprises 14 residues. CDR1 and CDR2 (germline): SQVTM, ANQGSEA. Trimming took 4 bases from V and 2 from J; bases not matched to a gene: 6. CDR3 sequence reads: CSVGDRDRAYEQYV. CDR3 bases: TGCAGCGTTGGGGACCGGGACAGGGCCTACGAGCAGTACGTC.

CDR3 in amino acids: CASSPTWGDEKLFF. The CDR3 DNA follows: TGTGCCAGCAGCCCTACTTGGGGGGATGAAAAACTGTTTTTT. The V call is TRBV7-9, the J call TRBJ1-4; a possible D gene is TRBD1 (5 bases). Between the trimmed V and J ends, which lost 5 bases and 6 bases, there was a span of 13 bases. This CDR3 is built from 14 residues. CDR1 and CDR2 from the germline V gene are SEHNR and FQNEAQ (reference sequence).

The gene calls are TRBV19 and TRBJ1-4, with TRBD1 as a possible D gene (5 bases). V was clipped by 6 bases and J by 3 bases, with 23 bases between them. The CDR3 extends over 18 amino acids. Germline CDR1 is LNHDA and CDR2 is SQIVND (reference sequence). CDR3 residues: CASSPWSARDGANEKLFF. The CDR3 DNA is TGTGCCAGTAGCCCTTGGTCGGCCCGGGACGGTGCTAATGAAAAACTGTTTTTT.

This clonotype was recorded once. This chain uses TRBV20-1 with TRBJ1-5, with a tentative D call TRBD1 (5 bases). Germline CDR1 DFQATT, CDR2 SNEGSKA (reference sequence). The germline V and J ends were trimmed by 3 bases and 6 bases, with 15 bases remaining between them. CDR3 length: 14 residues. The CDR3 reads CSASPYFDSQPQHF. CDR3 in DNA: TGCAGTGCTAGTCCCTATTTCGACAGTCAGCCCCAGCATTTT.

The chain employs TRBV4-1 and TRBJ2-3; D may be TRBD2 (6 bases). The CDR3 is 16 residues long. CDR1 and CDR2 from the germline V gene are MGHRA and YSYEKL. V was shortened by 3 bases and J by 6 bases, with 19 bases between the two germline ends. The CDR3 region is CASSHVLAGSGDTQYF. The CDR3 bases are TGCGCCAGCAGCCACGTCCTTGCGGGGAGTGGGGATACGCAGTATTTT.

This sequence joins TRBV25-1 and TRBJ1-1, with a weak D call TRBD1 (6 bases). CDR3 size: 14 residues. Germline CDR1 reads MGHDK; CDR2 reads SYGVNS. Trimming removed 7 bases at V and 1 base at J, with 13 bases between. This CDR3 is CASTPTGQNTEAFF. The CDR3 DNA reads as TGTGCCAGCACCCCGACAGGACAGAACACTGAAGCTTTCTTT.

The chain combines TRBV15 with TRBJ2-7; the D gene could be TRBD1 or TRBD2 (6 bases each). V dropped 5 bases and J dropped 6 bases, with 11 bases sitting between them. Germline-derived CDR1 and CDR2 are LNHNV and YYDKDF (reference sequence). The CDR3 runs to 12 residues. CDR3 sequence reads: CATSPRGAEQYF. For the CDR3, the DNA is TGTGCCACCAGCCCTAGGGGGGCCGAGCAGTACTTC.

CDR3 loop: CATSRDKVYEQFF. The CDR3 region has the DNA TGTGCCACCAGCAGAGATAAAGTCTACGAGCAGTTCTTC. The chain links TRBV15 to TRBJ2-1; no reliable D call. Per germline, CDR1 LNHNV and CDR2 YYDKDF (reference sequence). This CDR3 comprises 13 residues. V was shortened by 0 bases and J by 10 bases, with 10 bases between the two germline ends.